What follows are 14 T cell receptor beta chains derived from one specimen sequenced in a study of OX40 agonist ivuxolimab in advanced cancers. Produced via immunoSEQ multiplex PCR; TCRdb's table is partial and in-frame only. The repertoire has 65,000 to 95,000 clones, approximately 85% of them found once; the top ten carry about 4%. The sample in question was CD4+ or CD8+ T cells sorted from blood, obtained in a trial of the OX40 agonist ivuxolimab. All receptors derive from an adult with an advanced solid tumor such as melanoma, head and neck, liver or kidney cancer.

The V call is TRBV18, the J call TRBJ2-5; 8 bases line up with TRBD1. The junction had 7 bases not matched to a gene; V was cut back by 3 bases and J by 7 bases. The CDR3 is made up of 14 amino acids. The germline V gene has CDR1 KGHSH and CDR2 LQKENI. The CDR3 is CASSPPDREATQYF. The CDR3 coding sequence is TGTGCCAGCTCACCGCCGGACAGGGAGGCGACCCAGTACTTC.

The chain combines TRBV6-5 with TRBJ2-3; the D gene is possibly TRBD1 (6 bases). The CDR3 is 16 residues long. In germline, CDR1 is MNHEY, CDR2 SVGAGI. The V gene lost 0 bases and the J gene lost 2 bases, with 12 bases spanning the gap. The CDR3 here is CASSYSRQALTDTQYF. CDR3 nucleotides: TGTGCCAGCAGTTACTCGAGACAGGCCCTCACAGATACGCAGTATTTT.

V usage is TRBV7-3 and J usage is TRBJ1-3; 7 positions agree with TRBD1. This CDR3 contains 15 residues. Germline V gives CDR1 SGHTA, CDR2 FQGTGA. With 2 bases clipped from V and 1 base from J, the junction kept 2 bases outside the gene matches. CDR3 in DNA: TGTGCCAGCAGCTTACAGGGGGAGTCTGGAAACACCATATATTTT. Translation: CASSLQGESGNTIYF.

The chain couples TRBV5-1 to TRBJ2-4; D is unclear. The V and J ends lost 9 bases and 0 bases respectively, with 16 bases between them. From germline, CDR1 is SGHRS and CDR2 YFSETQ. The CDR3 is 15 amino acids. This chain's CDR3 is CATAEEFGAKNIQYF. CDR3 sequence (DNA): TGCGCCACAGCCGAGGAGTTCGGAGCCAAAAACATTCAGTACTTC.

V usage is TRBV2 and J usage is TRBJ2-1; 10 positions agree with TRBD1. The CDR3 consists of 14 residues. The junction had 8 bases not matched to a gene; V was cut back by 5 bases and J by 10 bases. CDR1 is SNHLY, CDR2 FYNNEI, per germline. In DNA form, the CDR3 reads TGTGCCAGCAGTCTCCGGGACAGGGGATCGGAGCAGTTCTTC. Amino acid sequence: CASSLRDRGSEQFF. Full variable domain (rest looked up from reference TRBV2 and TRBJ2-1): EPEVTQTPSHQVTQMGQEVILRCVPISNHLYFYWYRQILGQKVEFLVSFYNNEISEKSEIFDDQFSVERPDGSNFTLKIRSTKLEDSAMYFCASSLRDRGSEQFFGPGTRLTVL.

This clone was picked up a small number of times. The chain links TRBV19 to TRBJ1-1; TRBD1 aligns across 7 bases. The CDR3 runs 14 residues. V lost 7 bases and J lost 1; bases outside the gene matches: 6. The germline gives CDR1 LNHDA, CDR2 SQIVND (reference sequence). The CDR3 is CASTQGQQNTEAFF. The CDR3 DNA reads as TGTGCCAGTACCCAGGGACAGCAGAACACTGAAGCTTTCTTT.

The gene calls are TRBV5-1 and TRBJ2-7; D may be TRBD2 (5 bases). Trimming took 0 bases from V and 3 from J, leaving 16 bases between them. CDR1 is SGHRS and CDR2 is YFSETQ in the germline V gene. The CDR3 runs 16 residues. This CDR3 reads CASSLVGGGSVYEQYF. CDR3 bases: TGCGCCAGCAGCTTGGTAGGAGGTGGATCCGTCTACGAGCAGTACTTC.

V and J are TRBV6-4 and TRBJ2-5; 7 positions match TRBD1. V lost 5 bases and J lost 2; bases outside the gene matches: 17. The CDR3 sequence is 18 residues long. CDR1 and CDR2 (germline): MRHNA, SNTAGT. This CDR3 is CASSRDPSGGCSQETQYF. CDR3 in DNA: TGTGCCAGCAGTAGGGACCCTTCAGGGGGATGTAGTCAAGAGACCCAGTACTTC.

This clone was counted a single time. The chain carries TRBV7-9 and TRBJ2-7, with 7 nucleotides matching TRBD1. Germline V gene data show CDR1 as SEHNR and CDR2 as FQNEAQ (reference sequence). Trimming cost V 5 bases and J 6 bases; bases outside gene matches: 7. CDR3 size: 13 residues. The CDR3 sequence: CASSEHNRGEQYF. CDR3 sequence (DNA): TGTGCCAGCAGCGAACACAACAGGGGCGAGCAGTACTTC.

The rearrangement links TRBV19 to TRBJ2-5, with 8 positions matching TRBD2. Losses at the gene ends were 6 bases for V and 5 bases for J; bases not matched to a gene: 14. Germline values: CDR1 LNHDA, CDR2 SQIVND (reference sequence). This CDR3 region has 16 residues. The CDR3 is CASRPRGGEGWETQYF. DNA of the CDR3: TGTGCCAGTAGGCCCCGGGGGGGAGAGGGTTGGGAGACCCAGTACTTC.

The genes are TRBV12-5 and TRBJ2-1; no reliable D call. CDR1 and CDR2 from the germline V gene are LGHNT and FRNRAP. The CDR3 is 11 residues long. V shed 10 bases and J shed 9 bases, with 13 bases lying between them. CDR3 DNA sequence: TGTGCTACCCAATTTGAGGTTGAGCAGTTCTTC. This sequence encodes CATQFEVEQFF.

The CDR3: CASSLSQDSGNTIYF. Here the CDR3 DNA reads TGTGCCAGCAGTTTGAGTCAGGACTCTGGAAACACCATATATTTT. The genes are TRBV28 and TRBJ1-3; D uncertain. The CDR3 is made up of 15 amino acids. The germline CDR1 and CDR2 sequences are MDHEN and SYDVKM. The V gene lost 3 bases and the J gene lost 0 bases, with 9 bases spanning the gap.

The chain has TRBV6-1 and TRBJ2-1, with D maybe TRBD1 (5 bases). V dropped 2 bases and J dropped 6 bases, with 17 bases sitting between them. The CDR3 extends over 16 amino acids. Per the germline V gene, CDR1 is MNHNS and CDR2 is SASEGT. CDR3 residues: CASSEMGPTYVNEQFF. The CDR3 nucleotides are TGTGCCAGCAGTGAAATGGGGCCCACCTATGTCAATGAGCAGTTCTTC.

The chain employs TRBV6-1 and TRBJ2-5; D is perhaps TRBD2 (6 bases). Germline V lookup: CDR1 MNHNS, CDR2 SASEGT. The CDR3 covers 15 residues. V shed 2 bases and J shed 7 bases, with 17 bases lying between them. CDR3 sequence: CASSEFLGGLWTQYF. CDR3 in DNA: TGTGCCAGCAGTGAATTCTTGGGAGGCCTCTGGACCCAGTACTTC.